Listed below are T cell receptor beta chains from one sample, sequenced in a study of T cell responses to AZD1222 COVID-19 vaccine. Here immunoSEQ multiplex PCR was the method, and the copy in TCRdb shows in-frame clones only, minus some. Among more than 120,000 clones listed, 75% to 90% were seen once. Sequenced here: peripheral blood, sampled 28 days after the second AZD1222 dose. These receptors all come from an adult who received the AZD1222 COVID-19 vaccine. Each CDR3 is given with its conserved first and last residue.

v_call cdr3_length cdr3_aa
TRBV5-1 13 CASSLSQNTEAFF
TRBV28 14 CASRRTGGGYEQYF
TRBV19 15 CASTLRGAGNEKLFF
TRBV5-5 17 CASSLRLAGAFQETQYF
TRBV30 15 CAWSRKEGSGNTIYF
TRBV13 15 CASRYQDGNTGELFF
TRBV7-9 12 CASSAAIYGYTF
TRBV21-1 20 CASSKGGATPVAGLTDTQYF
TRBV3-1/TRBV3-2 12 CAVTGIVGELFF
TRBV11-2 14 CASSPRTGATGYTF
TRBV10-3 15 CAIRGGAPGANVLTF
TRBV27 15 CASRPLAGVSGELFF
TRBV13 15 CASSSSRQGNQPQHF
TRBV5-1 16 CASSQIPGQGKKTQYF
TRBV5-1 19 CASSSAQGARRQSTDTQYF
TRBV10-3 13 CAISERSNQPQHF
TRBV7-2 16 CASSLIGKLSQETQYF
TRBV6-5 13 CASSGAVNEKLFF
TRBV7-2 15 CASSLGQIPYNEQFF
TRBV6-2/TRBV6-3 17 CASSPLDRSLAKNIQYF
TRBV6-1 16 CASSETPQGLGETQYF
TRBV6-1 16 CASSEAGDLLAGAQFF
TRBV2 15 CASSGVTGANYGYTF
TRBV4-3 14 CASSQDRGVNEQFF
TRBV28 14 CTSSVQGVNQPQHF
TRBV7-6 15 CASSQTGGAGNTIYF